Following are 18 T cell receptor beta chains from one sample sequenced in a study of CD8 T cells in ankylosing spondylitis. TCRdb ran MiXCR on the 5' RACE reads and lists one entry per CDR3 protein. In the table there are about 240,000 distinct CDR3 sequences, 8.6% of which are singletons. The sample comprised blood, either unsorted or a sorted T cell fraction (not recorded which). Receptor source: a male donor with ankylosing spondylitis or in good health (not recorded which).

This clonotype occurred many times. The chain uses TRBV7-2 and TRBJ2-3, with a weak D call TRBD2 (5 bases). This CDR3 is 14 amino acids long. The germline gives CDR1 SGHTA, CDR2 FQGNSA. Trimming shortened V by 10 bases and J by 0 bases, and 14 bases separated the two germline ends. The CDR3 region has the DNA TGTGCCACCCCGGAGGAGACTAGCACAGATACGCAGTATTTT. Its translation is CATPEETSTDTQYF.

This clonotype has a handful of counts. The chain employs TRBV5-1 and TRBJ2-1; maybe TRBD2 (6 bases). The CDR3 runs to 15 residues. V was cut by 1 base and J by 7 bases, with 15 bases left in between. From germline, CDR1 is SGHRS and CDR2 YFSETQ. The CDR3 DNA reads TGCGCCAGCAGCTTGATCTTAAGTCGGGGGAATGAGCAGTTCTTC. It yields the protein CASSLILSRGNEQFF.

This clonotype was seen a handful of times. The chain couples TRBV5-1 to TRBJ2-2; tentative D call: TRBD1 (6 bases). The CDR3 loop spans 17 amino acids. The V and J ends lost 4 bases and 0 bases respectively, with 16 bases between them. Germline-derived CDR1 and CDR2 are SGHRS and YFSETQ. The CDR3, as DNA: TGCGCCAGCAGCCCTAGGACAGACATTTCGAACACCGGGGAGCTGTTTTTT. Translated, it gives CASSPRTDISNTGELFF.

CDR3 sequence: CASSLGAGGMAYEQYF. For the CDR3, the DNA is TGTGCCAGCAGCTTAGGGGCAGGGGGGATGGCCTACGAGCAGTACTTC. This chain uses TRBV7-2 with TRBJ2-7; perhaps TRBD1 as D (7 bases). This CDR3 spans 16 amino acids. V lost 1 base and J 2 bases, leaving 15 bases between the germline ends. Germline V gives CDR1 SGHTA, CDR2 FQGNSA.

This clonotype was counted between two and nine times. This rearrangement joins TRBV20-1 to TRBJ2-3; D call uncertain. The CDR3 runs to 15 residues. CDR1 and CDR2 (germline): DFQATT, SNEGSKA (reference sequence). Trimming took 5 bases from V and 1 from J, leaving 16 bases between them. The DNA of the CDR3 is TGCAGTGCTTCTCAGGCCGGGTGGGGCACAGATACGCAGTATTTT. This codes for CSASQAGWGTDTQYF.

This chain connects TRBV5-1 to TRBJ1-1; 8 bases agree with TRBD1. The CDR3 has 14 residues. In germline, CDR1 is SGHRS, CDR2 YFSETQ. With 6 bases clipped from V and 4 bases from J, the junction kept 8 bases outside the gene matches. The CDR3 DNA reads TGCGCCAGCACCGGACAGGGTTCGAGCACTGAAGCTTTCTTT. Translation: CASTGQGSSTEAFF.

This clonotype was observed many times. V and J are TRBV12-3 or TRBV12-4 and TRBJ1-5, with D unclear. The length of the CDR3 is 15 residues. Between the trimmed V and J ends, which lost 0 bases and 2 bases, there was a span of 8 bases. The CDR3 is CASSLAGGRNQPQHF. The CDR3 nucleotides read TGTGCCAGCAGTTTAGCCGGAGGTCGCAATCAGCCCCAGCATTTT.

This clonotype was counted a few times. This chain links TRBV29-1 with TRBJ1-5; D ambiguous. In germline, CDR1 is SQVTM, CDR2 ANQGSEA. The ends were cut back, 7 bases at V and 0 bases at J, with 10 bases in the middle. The CDR3 contains 13 residues. The CDR3 spells CSAGGPSNQPQHF. The CDR3 nucleotides read TGCAGCGCTGGAGGCCCTAGCAATCAGCCCCAGCATTTT.

In its sample, this clonotype was seen many times. This chain connects TRBV6-1 to TRBJ2-7; D might be TRBD1 (5 bases). Germline V lookup: CDR1 MNHNS, CDR2 SASEGT. The V end was cut by 3 bases, the J end by 4 bases, with 16 bases between. This CDR3 has 15 amino acids. Here the CDR3 reads CASSDHETAFYEQYF. The CDR3 DNA reads as TGTGCCAGCAGTGATCATGAGACAGCCTTTTACGAGCAGTACTTC.

The chain uses TRBV7-9 and TRBJ2-1, with a possible D match to TRBD1 (5 bases). CDR3 length: 14 residues. From germline, CDR1 is SEHNR and CDR2 FQNEAQ (reference sequence). The ends were cut back, 4 bases at V and 6 bases at J, with 13 bases in the middle. CDR3 sequence reads: CASSSSGSVNEQFF. The CDR3 bases are TGTGCCAGCAGCTCCTCAGGGTCGGTCAATGAGCAGTTCTTC.

There are many counts of this clonotype. CDR3 DNA sequence: TGTGCCTCTTCCGTTAGGCCGCGATCCTACGAGCAGTACTTC. This translates into CASSVRPRSYEQYF. The chain joins TRBV6-1 to TRBJ2-7; D remains ambiguous. This CDR3 is built from 14 residues. The V and J ends lost 11 bases and 1 base respectively, with 18 bases between them. Germline V lookup: CDR1 MNHNS, CDR2 SASEGT.

This clonotype was found many times. This chain joins TRBV7-8 and TRBJ2-7, with D possibly TRBD1 on 6 matching bases. This CDR3 is built from 14 residues. Germline assignment: CDR1 SGHVS and CDR2 FQNEAQ. Trimming shortened V by 5 bases and J by 2 bases, and 13 bases separated the two germline ends. The CDR3 here is CASSVMTGAYEQYF. Written as DNA, the CDR3 is TGTGCCAGCAGCGTTATGACAGGTGCCTACGAGCAGTACTTC.

There are many counts of this clonotype. This chain uses TRBV20-1 with TRBJ1-6, with TRBD1 matching 7 bases. Germline V gives CDR1 DFQATT, CDR2 SNEGSKA (reference sequence). J lost 6 bases, V lost 0 bases, and 5 bases had no gene match. The length of the CDR3 is 15 residues. The CDR3 DNA is TGCAGTGCTAGAGAAACGGGACAGCTTAATTCACCCCTCCACTTT. Translating gives CSARETGQLNSPLHF.

This clonotype was seen many times. J is TRBJ2-1 and V is TRBV14; 10 positions agree with TRBD2. This CDR3 is built from 15 residues. Per germline, CDR1 SGHDN and CDR2 FVKESK. J lost 4 bases, V lost 4 bases, and 4 bases had no gene match. CDR3 DNA sequence: TGTGCCAGCAGCCCGCTAGCGGGGGAGTACAATGAGCAGTTCTTC. As protein: CASSPLAGEYNEQFF.

This clonotype was counted many times. The chain is built from TRBV19 and TRBJ2-5, with a tentative D call TRBD2 (6 bases). Per the germline V gene, CDR1 is LNHDA and CDR2 is SQIVND (reference sequence). The CDR3 totals 13 residues. V was trimmed by 7 bases and J by 5 bases, leaving 14 bases between them. The CDR3 region has the DNA TGTGCCAGTACCATGGGGGGTTTGGAGACCCAGTACTTC. Its translation is CASTMGGLETQYF.

This clonotype was seen repeatedly, ten times or more. This chain uses TRBV15 with TRBJ1-2; maybe TRBD1 (5 bases). V was pared by 1 base and J by 4 bases, with 10 bases between. Germline CDR1 reads LNHNV; CDR2 reads YYDKDF (reference sequence). The CDR3 has 14 amino acids. The CDR3 nucleotides read TGTGCCACCAGCAGAGTTGAGGGGAGCTATGGCTACACCTTC. Amino acid sequence: CATSRVEGSYGYTF. The full variable domain, in which reference TRBV15 and TRBJ1-2 provide the parts outside the CDR3, is DAMVIQNPRYQVTQFGKPVTLSCSQTLNHNVMYWYQQKSSQAPKLLFHYYDKDFNNEADTPDNFQSRRPNTSFCFLDIRSPGLGDTAMYLCATSRVEGSYGYTFGSGTRLTVV.

This clonotype was seen a few times. The V and J genes are TRBV4-2 and TRBJ2-3; TRBD2 agrees at 11 bases. This CDR3 is built from 17 residues. V shed 0 bases and J 6 bases; nucleotides not matched to a gene: 8. Germline CDR1 is LGHNA and CDR2 is YNFKEQ. This chain's CDR3 is CASSQEGLAGGPDTQYF. The DNA for the CDR3 is TGTGCCAGCAGCCAAGAGGGGCTAGCGGGAGGCCCCGATACGCAGTATTTT.

At least ten counts were recorded for this clonotype. The chain employs TRBV6-2 or TRBV6-3 and TRBJ2-1; 12 nucleotides align to TRBD2. The CDR3 runs 16 residues. The germline gives CDR1 MNHEY, CDR2 SVGEGT. V lost 2 bases, J lost 14 bases, and 13 bases stayed unmatched. The CDR3 sequence is CASSYRGLAGGGSEFF. The DNA of the CDR3 is TGTGCCAGCAGTTACAGGGGGCTAGCGGGAGGGGGTAGTGAGTTCTTC.